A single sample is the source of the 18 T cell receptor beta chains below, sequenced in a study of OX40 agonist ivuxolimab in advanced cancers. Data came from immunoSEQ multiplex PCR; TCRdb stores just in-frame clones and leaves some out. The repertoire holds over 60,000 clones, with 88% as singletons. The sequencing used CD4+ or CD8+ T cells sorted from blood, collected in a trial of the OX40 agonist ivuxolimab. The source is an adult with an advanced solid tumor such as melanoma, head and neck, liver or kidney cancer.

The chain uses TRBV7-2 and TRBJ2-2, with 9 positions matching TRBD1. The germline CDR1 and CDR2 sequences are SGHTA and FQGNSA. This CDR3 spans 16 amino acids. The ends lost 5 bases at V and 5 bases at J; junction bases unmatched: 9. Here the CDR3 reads CASSPEGQGGTGELFF. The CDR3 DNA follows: TGTGCCAGCAGCCCCGAGGGACAGGGTGGAACCGGGGAGCTGTTTTTT.

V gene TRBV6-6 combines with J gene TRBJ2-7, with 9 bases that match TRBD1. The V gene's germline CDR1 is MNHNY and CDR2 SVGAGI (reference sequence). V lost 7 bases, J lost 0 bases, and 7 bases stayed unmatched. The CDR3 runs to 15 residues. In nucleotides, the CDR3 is TGTGCCAGCAAACTCCGGGACAGGGCCTCCTACGAGCAGTACTTC. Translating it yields CASKLRDRASYEQYF.

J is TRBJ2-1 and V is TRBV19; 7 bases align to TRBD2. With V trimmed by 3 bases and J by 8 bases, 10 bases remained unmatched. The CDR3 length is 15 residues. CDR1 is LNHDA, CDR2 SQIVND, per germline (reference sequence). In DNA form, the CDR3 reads TGTGCCAGTAGTATGACTAGCTCTGGGTTGGATGAGCAGTTCTTC. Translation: CASSMTSSGLDEQFF.

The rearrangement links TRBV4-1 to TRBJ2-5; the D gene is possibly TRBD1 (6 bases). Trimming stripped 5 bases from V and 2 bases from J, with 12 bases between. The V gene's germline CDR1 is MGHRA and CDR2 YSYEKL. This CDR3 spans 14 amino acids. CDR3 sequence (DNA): TGCGCCAGCAGCGGACAGTATCCACAAGAGACCCAGTACTTC. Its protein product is CASSGQYPQETQYF.

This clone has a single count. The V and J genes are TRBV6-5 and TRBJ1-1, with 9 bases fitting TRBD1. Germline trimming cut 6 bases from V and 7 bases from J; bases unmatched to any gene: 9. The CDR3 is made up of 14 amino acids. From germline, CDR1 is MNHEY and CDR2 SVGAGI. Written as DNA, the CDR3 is TGTGCCAGCAGCCCGGACAGGGGCAGGGGTGAAGCTTTCTTT. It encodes CASSPDRGRGEAFF.

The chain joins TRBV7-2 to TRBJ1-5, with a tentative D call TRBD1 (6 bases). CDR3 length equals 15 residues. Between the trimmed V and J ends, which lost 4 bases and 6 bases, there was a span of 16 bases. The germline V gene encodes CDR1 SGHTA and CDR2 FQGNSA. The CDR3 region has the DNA TGTGCCAGCAGCTCGCCAGGGGCAGGTACTCAGCCCCAGCATTTT. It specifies CASSSPGAGTQPQHF.

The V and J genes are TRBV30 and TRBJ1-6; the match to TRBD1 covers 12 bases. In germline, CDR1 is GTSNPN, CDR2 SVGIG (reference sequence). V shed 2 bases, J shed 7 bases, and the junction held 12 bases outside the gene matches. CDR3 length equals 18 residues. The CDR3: CAWSSPRDRGLLNSPLHF. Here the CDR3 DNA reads TGTGCCTGGAGTTCCCCCCGGGACAGGGGGCTTTTAAATTCACCCCTCCACTTT.

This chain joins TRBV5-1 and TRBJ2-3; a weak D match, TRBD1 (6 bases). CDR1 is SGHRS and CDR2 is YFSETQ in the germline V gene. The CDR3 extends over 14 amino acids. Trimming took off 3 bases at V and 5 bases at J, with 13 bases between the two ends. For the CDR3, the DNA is TGCGCCAGCAGCTCTACAGGGTCAGGAGATACGCAGTATTTT. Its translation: CASSSTGSGDTQYF.

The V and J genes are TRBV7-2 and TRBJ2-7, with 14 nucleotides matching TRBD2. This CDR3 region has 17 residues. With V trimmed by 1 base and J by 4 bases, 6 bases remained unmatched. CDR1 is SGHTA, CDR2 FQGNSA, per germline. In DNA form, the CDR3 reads TGTGCCAGCAGCTTAGGGACTAGCGGGAGGAGCGGTTACGAGCAGTACTTC. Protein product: CASSLGTSGRSGYEQYF.

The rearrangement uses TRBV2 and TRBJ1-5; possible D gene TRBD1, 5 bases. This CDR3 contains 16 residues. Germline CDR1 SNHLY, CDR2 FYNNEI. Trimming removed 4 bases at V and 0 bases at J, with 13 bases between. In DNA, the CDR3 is TGTGCCAGCAGTGGAGGGGTGACAGCTAGCAATCAGCCCCAGCATTTT. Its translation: CASSGGVTASNQPQHF.

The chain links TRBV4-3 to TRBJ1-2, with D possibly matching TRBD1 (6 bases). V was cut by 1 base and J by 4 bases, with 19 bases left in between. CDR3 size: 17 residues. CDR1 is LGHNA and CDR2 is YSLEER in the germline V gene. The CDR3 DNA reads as TGCGCCAGCAGCCAAGTTGGGCCGGGAGGGGGAACCTATGGCTACACCTTC. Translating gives CASSQVGPGGGTYGYTF.

The CDR3 bases are TGTGCCAGCAGCCGCGGGAGGGGGTTAGGGTCCTACGAGCAGTACTTC. It codes for CASSRGRGLGSYEQYF. This chain uses TRBV11-3 with TRBJ2-7; TRBD2 agrees at 9 bases. CDR1 and CDR2 from the germline V gene are SGHNT and YENEEA. Trimming at V came to 5 bases and at J to 1 base, leaving 9 bases not matched to a gene. This CDR3 region has 16 residues.

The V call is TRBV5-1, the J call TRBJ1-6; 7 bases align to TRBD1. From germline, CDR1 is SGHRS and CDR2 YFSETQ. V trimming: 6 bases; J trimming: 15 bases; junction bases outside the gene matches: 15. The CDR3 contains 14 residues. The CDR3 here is CASKGDSNQIILHF. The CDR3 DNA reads TGCGCCAGCAAGGGGGACAGCAACCAAATAATCCTCCACTTT.

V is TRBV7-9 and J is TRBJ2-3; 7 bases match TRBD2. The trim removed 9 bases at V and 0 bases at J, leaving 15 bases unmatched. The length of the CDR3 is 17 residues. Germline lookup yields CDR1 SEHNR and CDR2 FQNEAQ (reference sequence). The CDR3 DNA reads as TGTGCCAGTCCAACAAAGCACGCGGGGGTTAGCACAGATACGCAGTATTTT. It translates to CASPTKHAGVSTDTQYF.

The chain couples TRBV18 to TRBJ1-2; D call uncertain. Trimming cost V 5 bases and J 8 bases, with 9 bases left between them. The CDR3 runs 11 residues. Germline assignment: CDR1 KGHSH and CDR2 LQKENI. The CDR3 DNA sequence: TGTGCCAGCTCAGGTCTGGGGGGCTACACCTTC. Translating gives CASSGLGGYTF.

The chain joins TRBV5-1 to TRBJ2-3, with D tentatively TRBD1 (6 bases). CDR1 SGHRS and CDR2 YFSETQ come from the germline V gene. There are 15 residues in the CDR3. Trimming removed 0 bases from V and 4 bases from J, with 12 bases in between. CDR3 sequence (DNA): TGCGCCAGCAGCTTGGGTACTGGGGGCCCAGATACGCAGTATTTT. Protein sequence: CASSLGTGGPDTQYF.

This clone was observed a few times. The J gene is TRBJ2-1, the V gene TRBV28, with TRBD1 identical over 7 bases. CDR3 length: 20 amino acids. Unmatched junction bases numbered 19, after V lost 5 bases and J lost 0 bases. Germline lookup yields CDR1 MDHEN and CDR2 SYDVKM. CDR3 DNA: TGTGCCAGCAGTGCAAGGCCCGGGACAGCCATTTCCAGCTCCTACAATGAGCAGTTCTTC. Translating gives CASSARPGTAISSSYNEQFF.

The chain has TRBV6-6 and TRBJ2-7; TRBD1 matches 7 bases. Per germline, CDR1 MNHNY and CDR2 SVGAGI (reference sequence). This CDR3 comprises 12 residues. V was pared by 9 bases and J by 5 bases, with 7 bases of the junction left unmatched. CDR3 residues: CASKTGINEQYF. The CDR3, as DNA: TGTGCCAGTAAGACAGGGATAAACGAGCAGTACTTC.